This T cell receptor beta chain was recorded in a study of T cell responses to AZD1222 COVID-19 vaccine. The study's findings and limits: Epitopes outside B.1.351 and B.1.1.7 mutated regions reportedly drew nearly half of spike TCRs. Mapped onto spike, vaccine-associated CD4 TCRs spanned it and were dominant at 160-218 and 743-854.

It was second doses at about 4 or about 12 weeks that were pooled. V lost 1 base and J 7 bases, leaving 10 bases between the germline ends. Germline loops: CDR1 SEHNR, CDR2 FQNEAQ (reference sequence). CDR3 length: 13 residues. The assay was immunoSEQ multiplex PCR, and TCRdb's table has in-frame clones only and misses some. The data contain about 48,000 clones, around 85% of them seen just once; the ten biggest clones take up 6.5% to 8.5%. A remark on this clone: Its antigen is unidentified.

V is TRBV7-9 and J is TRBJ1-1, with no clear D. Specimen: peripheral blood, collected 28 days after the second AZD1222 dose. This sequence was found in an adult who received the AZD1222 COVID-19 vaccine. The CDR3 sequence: CASSLDLGGEAFF. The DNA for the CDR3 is TGTGCCAGCAGCTTAGATTTAGGCGGTGAAGCTTTCTTT.